This is a list of T cell receptor beta chains from one sample in a study of cytomegalovirus exposure and HLA in healthy donors. Measured with immunoSEQ multiplex PCR; TCRdb has only the in-frame clones, and not every one. This table has 75,000 to 95,000 clones, 84% appearing once. Sequenced: PBMCs. Source of these receptors: a man aged 18 to 30 in good health and CMV-seronegative. The CDR3 runs from the conserved cysteine through the conserved F or W. A D gene is named only where the DNA matches it firmly. Size is omitted from some rows. Given values are once, few, many or a class for expanded clones.

V gene	J gene	D gene	clone size	CDR3 DNA	CDR3 protein
TRBV11-1	TRBJ1-1	TRBD1	.	TGTGCCAGCAGCTGGGACAGCGCCAACACTGAAGCTTTCTTT	CASSWDSANTEAFF
TRBV7-6	TRBJ1-1	TRBD1	few	TGTGCCAGCAGCTTAGTACAGGGACAGTACACTGAAGCTTTCTTT	CASSLVQGQYTEAFF
TRBV19	TRBJ1-2	TRBD1	.	TGTGCCAGTAGTCCCAAAGGGACAGACCTCTATGGCTACACCTTC	CASSPKGTDLYGYTF
TRBV7-9	TRBJ1-2	.	.	TGTGCCAGCAGCTCCGGACAGTTATATGTAGAAGGCTACACCTTC	CASSSGQLYVEGYTF
TRBV30	TRBJ2-7	TRBD1	.	TGTGCCTGGACAGAGGGGGCGCACCCGACTCGTTCCTACGAGCAGTACTTC	CAWTEGAHPTRSYEQYF
TRBV10-1	TRBJ2-3	TRBD2	.	TGCGCCAGCAGCGGGGCGGGAGACCCCACAGATACGCAGTATTTT	CASSGAGDPTDTQYF
TRBV20-1	TRBJ2-7	.	.	TGCAGTGCCCAAACCGGAGTCGGGCAGTACTTC	CSAQTGVGQYF
TRBV27	TRBJ2-1	.	.	TGTGCCAGCAGTTTATTAGGTAGCGGATCCTACAATGAGCAGTTCTTC	CASSLLGSGSYNEQFF
TRBV6-1	TRBJ2-1	.	.	TGTGCCAGCAGTGAAGGGACTCCCGGCCTCAATGAGCAGTTCTTC	CASSEGTPGLNEQFF
TRBV6-1	TRBJ2-5	.	few	TGTGCCAGCAGTGAATCTCCTAGCGTGGAGACCCAGTACTTC	CASSESPSVETQYF
TRBV10-2	TRBJ1-5	.	.	TGCGCCAGCAGTGAGCCTCAGGGTAGGCTTCAGCCCCAGCATTTT	CASSEPQGRLQPQHF
TRBV5-1	TRBJ2-1	TRBD2	few	TGCGCCAGCAATCCCGTGGGACTAGCCCTCCGGGGAGAGCAGTTCTTC	CASNPVGLALRGEQFF
TRBV5-1	TRBJ2-1	TRBD2	.	TGCGCCAGCAGCTGGGGACTAGCGGAGAACAATGAGCAGTTCTTC	CASSWGLAENNEQFF
TRBV28	TRBJ2-6	TRBD1	few	TGTGCCAGCAGTTTATTGGGGACAGGGGCGGACTCTGGGGCCAACGTCCTGACTTTC	CASSLLGTGADSGANVLTF
TRBV4-1	TRBJ2-7	.	once	TGCGCCAGCAGCCAGTGGGGGGCAGGGGGTCTCCCTTACGAGCAGTACTTC	CASSQWGAGGLPYEQYF
TRBV6-1	TRBJ1-5	.	.	TGTGCCAGCAGTGAATCCAGGGCCCAGCCCCAGCATTTT	CASSESRAQPQHF
TRBV19	TRBJ2-7	TRBD2	.	TGTGCCAGCCACACTAGCGGGGGACCCACCGAGCAGTACTTC	CASHTSGGPTEQYF
TRBV30	TRBJ1-2	.	.	TGTGCCTGGAGTGTAGTCGGTTGGGGGGACGGCTACACCTTC	CAWSVVGWGDGYTF
TRBV29-1	TRBJ1-3	.	.	TGCAGCGTCCGGACAGTCTACTCTGGAAACACCATATATTTT	CSVRTVYSGNTIYF
TRBV5-4	TRBJ1-2	.	.	TGTGCCAGCAGCCCCCATTCAGGGAATGGCTACACCTTC	CASSPHSGNGYTF
TRBV7-9	TRBJ2-2	TRBD2	.	TGTGCCAGCAGCTTACCGCGGGAGGCCTCCACCGGGGAGCTGTTTTTT	CASSLPREASTGELFF